Below, one TCR beta chain is given with its context. This sample was included in a study of shared clonotypes between healthy human individuals. In the original processing: Junction-only immunoSEQ data arrived without quality scores, meaning filtering differed. The repertoire was sequenced with immunoSEQ multiplex PCR; TCRdb's copy has only in-frame clones and lacks some. V and J calls and clone size come straight from that table; D and trimming were deduced from the DNA. The sample includes about a million clones, 76% of them seen just once. V was clipped by 4 bases and J by 7 bases; unmatched bases: 10. Germline CDR1 and CDR2: GTSNPN and SVGIG (reference sequence). This CDR3 is built from 15 residues.

The sequence was collected from a man aged 18 to 29 in good health. V gene TRBV30 combines with J gene TRBJ1-6; 7 bases map to TRBD1. The sequencing input was memory CD4+ T cells sorted from blood. Specified subset: CD45RA-negative fraction. CDR3 sequence (DNA): TGTGCCTGGAAACAGGGGTACTTTGGAAATTCACCCCTCCACTTT. Translation gives CAWKQGYFGNSPLHF.